The 12 T cell receptor beta chains given below trace back to one sample, sequenced in a study of blood T cell repertoires in COVID-19. The table came from immunoSEQ multiplex PCR; TCRdb's copy has only in-frame clones and leaves some out. The sample has fewer than 250,000 clones, about 83% seen once. The sequenced sample was peripheral blood. The receptors come from a man aged 50 to 60 with acute or convalescent COVID-19.

The chain links TRBV6-1 to TRBJ1-5; D gene ambiguous. Trimming stripped 4 bases from V and 0 bases from J, with 13 bases between. The germline gives CDR1 MNHNS, CDR2 SASEGT. The CDR3 consists of 16 residues. CDR3 sequence reads: CASSVGRMNSNQPQHF. Written as DNA, the CDR3 is TGTGCCAGCAGTGTGGGCCGAATGAATAGCAATCAGCCCCAGCATTTT.

The rearrangement links TRBV14 to TRBJ1-2, with unresolved D. V was pared by 0 bases and J by 5 bases, with 13 bases between. The CDR3 runs 15 residues. The V gene's germline CDR1 is SGHDN and CDR2 FVKESK. The CDR3 region is CASSQDSSLGYGYTF. CDR3 nucleotides: TGTGCCAGCAGCCAAGATAGCAGCCTTGGGTATGGCTACACCTTC.

V gene TRBV6-5 combines with J gene TRBJ2-5; D possibly corresponds to TRBD1 (6 bases). CDR1 MNHEY and CDR2 SVGAGI come from the germline V gene. The CDR3 is 13 residues long. The V gene lost 7 bases and the J gene lost 4 bases, with 13 bases spanning the gap. The CDR3 sequence is CASTNRALETQYF. The DNA of the CDR3 is TGTGCCAGCACCAACAGGGCTTTAGAGACCCAGTACTTC.

This rearrangement joins TRBV5-1 to TRBJ1-1, with D unclear. The germline V gene has CDR1 SGHRS and CDR2 YFSETQ. Trimming stripped 3 bases from V and 2 bases from J, with 8 bases between. CDR3 length equals 13 residues. The CDR3 reads CASSWQTNTEAFF. CDR3 nucleotides: TGCGCCAGCAGCTGGCAGACAAACACTGAAGCTTTCTTT.

This chain uses TRBV29-1 with TRBJ2-7; D perhaps matches TRBD2 (5 bases). The CDR3 consists of 12 residues. V gave up 5 bases and J gave up 3 bases, with 11 bases separating them. Germline lookup yields CDR1 SQVTM and CDR2 ANQGSEA. DNA for the CDR3: TGCAGCGTTTTGTCGGGAAACTACGAGCAGTACTTC. Its protein is CSVLSGNYEQYF.

The V call is TRBV12-3 or TRBV12-4, the J call TRBJ1-1; D is perhaps TRBD1 (5 bases). V lost 5 bases and J lost 4, with 11 bases in between. The CDR3 consists of 13 residues. The CDR3 here is CASSQPGITEAFF. In DNA form, the CDR3 reads TGTGCCAGCAGTCAGCCAGGGATCACTGAAGCTTTCTTT.

This clone was counted a single time. The chain links TRBV11-2 to TRBJ1-3; D remains ambiguous. Trimming removed 5 bases from V and 4 bases from J, with 9 bases in between. Germline V gene lookup returns CDR1 SGHAT and CDR2 FQNNGV. This CDR3 spans 13 amino acids. The CDR3 loop is CASSPLQGNTIYF. The CDR3 DNA sequence: TGTGCCAGCAGCCCCCTTCAGGGAAACACCATATATTTT.

The chain uses TRBV7-3 and TRBJ2-7; possible D gene TRBD1, 5 bases. CDR1 SGHTA and CDR2 FQGTGA come from the germline V gene. CDR3 length: 15 amino acids. V shed 3 bases and J shed 0 bases, with 12 bases lying between them. As DNA, the CDR3 is TGTGCCAGCAGCTTCGATCAGGGTAGCTCCTACGAGCAGTACTTC. Encoded protein: CASSFDQGSSYEQYF. The full variable domain, its missing parts supplied by reference TRBV7-3 and TRBJ2-7, is GAGVSQTPSNKVTEKGKYVELRCDPISGHTALYWYRQSLGQGPEFLIYFQGTGAADDSGLPNDRFFAVRPEGSVSTLKIQRTERGDSAVYLCASSFDQGSSYEQYFGPGTRLTVT.

This sequence joins TRBV7-2 and TRBJ1-4; D gene unclear. The CDR3 length is 15 residues. Germline CDR1 SGHTA, CDR2 FQGNSA. V was pared by 1 base and J by 7 bases, with 13 bases between. The CDR3 nucleotides are TGTGCCAGCAGCTTAGGGGGTTGGAGCGGTGAAAAACTGTTTTTT. Translating gives CASSLGGWSGEKLFF.

V usage is TRBV29-1 and J usage is TRBJ2-3, with 7 bases lining up with TRBD1. With V trimmed by 6 bases and J by 5 bases, 5 bases remained unmatched. The CDR3 loop spans 12 amino acids. CDR1 and CDR2 (germline): SQVTM, ANQGSEA. CDR3 sequence (DNA): TGCAGCGTACAGGGGACGCGAGATACGCAGTATTTT. Its translation is CSVQGTRDTQYF.

V is TRBV11-2 and J is TRBJ1-4; 11 nucleotides agree with TRBD1. The CDR3 totals 15 residues. V dropped 5 bases and J dropped 7; count of bases not matched to a gene: 6. The V gene's germline CDR1 is SGHAT and CDR2 FQNNGV. CDR3 in DNA: TGTGCCAGCAGCGAATGGACAGGGGGCGGTGAAAAACTGTTTTTT. It specifies CASSEWTGGGEKLFF.

The chain has TRBV5-1 and TRBJ2-3; 10 nucleotides align to TRBD1. Trimming took 3 bases from V and 1 from J; bases not matched to a gene: 8. The germline V gene encodes CDR1 SGHRS and CDR2 YFSETQ. CDR3 length: 17 amino acids. CDR3 DNA: TGCGCCAGCAGCTCCTCTGACGGGACAGGGGGCACAGATACGCAGTATTTT. This gives the protein CASSSSDGTGGTDTQYF.